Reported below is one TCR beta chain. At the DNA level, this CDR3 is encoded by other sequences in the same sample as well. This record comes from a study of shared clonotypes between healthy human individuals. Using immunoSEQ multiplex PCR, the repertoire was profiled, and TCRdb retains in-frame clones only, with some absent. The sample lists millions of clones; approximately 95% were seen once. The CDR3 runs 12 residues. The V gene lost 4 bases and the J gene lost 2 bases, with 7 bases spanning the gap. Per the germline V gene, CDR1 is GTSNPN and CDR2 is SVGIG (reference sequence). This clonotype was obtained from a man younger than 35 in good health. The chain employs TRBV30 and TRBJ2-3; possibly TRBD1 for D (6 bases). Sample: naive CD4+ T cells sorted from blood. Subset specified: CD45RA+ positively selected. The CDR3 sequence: CAWNRVTDTQYF. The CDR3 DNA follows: TGTGCCTGGAACAGGGTCACAGATACGCAGTATTTT.